Listed below are T cell receptor beta chains from one sample, sequenced in a study of blood T cell repertoires in COVID-19. Sequencing was performed with immunoSEQ multiplex PCR; in TCRdb, only in-frame clones are kept and a portion is missing. The table shows roughly 99,000 clones, with about three quarters occurring only once. The sequenced material came from peripheral blood. The receptors here all came from a man aged 70-80 years with acute or convalescent COVID-19. Both conserved end residues are part of each CDR3. A D gene is named only where the DNA matches it firmly. Clone size is given for some rows only: seen once, a few or many times, or a class if the clone is expanded.

v_call: TRBV5-4; d_call: TRBD1; j_call: TRBJ2-1; clone_size: .; cdr3_aa: CASRLDRGNNNEQFF; cdr3_nt: TGTGCCAGCAGACTCGACAGGGGGAATAATAATGAGCAGTTCTTC
v_call: TRBV5-8; d_call: TRBD1; j_call: TRBJ2-3; clone_size: .; cdr3_aa: CASSAGTARNTDTQYF; cdr3_nt: TGTGCCAGCAGCGCCGGGACAGCCCGGAACACAGATACGCAGTATTTT
v_call: TRBV28; d_call: .; j_call: TRBJ1-2; clone_size: few; cdr3_aa: CASSSPGISNYGYTF; cdr3_nt: TGTGCCAGCAGTTCCCCCGGGATTTCGAACTATGGCTACACCTTC
v_call: TRBV27; d_call: TRBD1; j_call: TRBJ1-5; clone_size: .; cdr3_aa: CASSYTGGHQPQHF; cdr3_nt: TGTGCCAGCAGTTACACAGGGGGCCATCAGCCCCAGCATTTT
v_call: TRBV6-5; d_call: TRBD1; j_call: TRBJ1-1; clone_size: .; cdr3_aa: CASSYGAGGNTEAFF; cdr3_nt: TGTGCCAGCAGTTACGGCGCAGGGGGCAACACTGAAGCTTTCTTT
v_call: TRBV3-1/TRBV3-2; d_call: .; j_call: TRBJ1-2; clone_size: .; cdr3_aa: CASSFTGGYTF; cdr3_nt: TGTGCCAGCAGTTTCACAGGGGGCTACACCTTC
v_call: TRBV2; d_call: .; j_call: TRBJ1-4; clone_size: once; cdr3_aa: CASSDSVAGGREKLFF; cdr3_nt: TGTGCCAGCAGTGATAGTGTAGCGGGGGGGCGTGAAAAACTGTTTTTT
v_call: TRBV4-1; d_call: .; j_call: TRBJ2-2; clone_size: .; cdr3_aa: CASSQGGVFGNGELFF; cdr3_nt: TGCGCCAGCAGCCAAGGGGGGGTTTTCGGGAACGGGGAGCTGTTTTTT
v_call: TRBV7-9; d_call: TRBD1; j_call: TRBJ2-5; clone_size: .; cdr3_aa: CASSLGQGAGETQYF; cdr3_nt: TGTGCCAGCAGCTTAGGACAGGGGGCTGGAGAGACCCAGTACTTC
v_call: TRBV7-6; d_call: .; j_call: TRBJ1-2; clone_size: .; cdr3_aa: CASSPTQGSQSSYTF; cdr3_nt: TGTGCCAGCAGCCCAACACAGGGATCGCAGAGCAGCTACACCTTC
v_call: TRBV24-1; d_call: TRBD1; j_call: TRBJ1-5; clone_size: once; cdr3_aa: CATSAGGSNQPQHF; cdr3_nt: TGTGCCACCAGTGCAGGGGGGTCCAATCAGCCCCAGCATTTT
v_call: TRBV18; d_call: TRBD1; j_call: TRBJ1-6; clone_size: .; cdr3_aa: CASSPTGTGNSPLHF; cdr3_nt: TGTGCCAGCTCACCGACCGGGACAGGGAATTCACCCCTCCACTTT
v_call: TRBV6-1; d_call: .; j_call: TRBJ1-5; clone_size: .; cdr3_aa: CASSEALVRPALAGQPQHF; cdr3_nt: TGTGCCAGCAGTGAAGCGCTGGTCCGTCCGGCCCTAGCTGGTCAGCCCCAGCATTTT
v_call: TRBV7-3; d_call: TRBD1; j_call: TRBJ2-2; clone_size: .; cdr3_aa: CASSLDRGKTGELFF; cdr3_nt: TGTGCCAGCAGCTTAGACAGGGGCAAAACCGGGGAGCTGTTTTTT
v_call: TRBV7-2; d_call: .; j_call: TRBJ1-6; clone_size: once; cdr3_aa: CASSAPGDSPLHF; cdr3_nt: TGTGCCAGCAGCGCTCCAGGGGACTCACCCCTCCACTTT
v_call: TRBV5-1; d_call: TRBD1; j_call: TRBJ2-2; clone_size: .; cdr3_aa: CASSTGQGRTGELFF; cdr3_nt: TGCGCCAGCAGCACGGGACAGGGGAGGACCGGGGAGCTGTTTTTT
v_call: TRBV9; d_call: .; j_call: TRBJ2-2; clone_size: .; cdr3_aa: CASSPEAGAYTGELFF; cdr3_nt: TGTGCCAGCAGCCCCGAGGCGGGGGCGTACACCGGGGAGCTGTTTTTT
v_call: TRBV2; d_call: .; j_call: TRBJ2-7; clone_size: once; cdr3_aa: CASSRDTISYEQYF; cdr3_nt: TGTGCCAGCAGCCGGGACACAATCTCCTACGAGCAGTACTTC
v_call: TRBV3-1/TRBV3-2; d_call: TRBD1; j_call: TRBJ1-5; clone_size: .; cdr3_aa: CASSQQTGSQPQHF; cdr3_nt: TGTGCCAGCAGCCAACAGACAGGGAGTCAGCCCCAGCATTTT
v_call: TRBV27; d_call: TRBD1; j_call: TRBJ1-4; clone_size: .; cdr3_aa: CASSIDRGWGNEKLFF; cdr3_nt: TGTGCCAGCAGCATAGACAGGGGCTGGGGTAATGAAAAACTGTTTTTT
v_call: TRBV29-1; d_call: TRBD1; j_call: TRBJ1-5; clone_size: once; cdr3_aa: CSGGQGSDQPQHF; cdr3_nt: TGCAGCGGAGGACAGGGGAGCGATCAGCCCCAGCATTTT
v_call: TRBV15; d_call: TRBD1; j_call: TRBJ1-5; clone_size: .; cdr3_aa: CATSRGGQGFAWGQPQHF; cdr3_nt: TGTGCCACCAGCAGGGGGGGACAGGGGTTCGCCTGGGGTCAGCCCCAGCATTTT
v_call: TRBV5-5; d_call: .; j_call: TRBJ2-7; clone_size: .; cdr3_aa: CASSLDRIAYEQYF; cdr3_nt: TGTGCCAGCAGCTTGGACAGGATCGCCTACGAGCAGTACTTC
v_call: TRBV9; d_call: TRBD2; j_call: TRBJ2-4; clone_size: .; cdr3_aa: CASSDTGSGGASYIQYF; cdr3_nt: TGTGCCAGCAGCGACACAGGCAGCGGGGGGGCCAGTTACATTCAGTACTTC
v_call: TRBV5-6; d_call: TRBD1; j_call: TRBJ1-2; clone_size: .; cdr3_aa: CASSDPRTGSRGYTF; cdr3_nt: TGTGCCAGCAGCGATCCCCGGACAGGGTCCCGCGGCTACACCTTC
v_call: TRBV19; d_call: .; j_call: TRBJ2-1; clone_size: few; cdr3_aa: CASSMNTLSYNEQFF; cdr3_nt: TGTGCCAGTAGTATGAACACCCTCTCCTACAATGAGCAGTTCTTC
v_call: TRBV12-3/TRBV12-4; d_call: .; j_call: TRBJ1-2; clone_size: .; cdr3_aa: CASRFMTGVYTF; cdr3_nt: TGTGCCAGCAGATTTATGACAGGAGTCTACACCTTC
v_call: TRBV6-6; d_call: TRBD1; j_call: TRBJ2-2; clone_size: .; cdr3_aa: CASEDRGTNTGELFF; cdr3_nt: TGTGCCAGCGAGGACAGGGGAACGAACACCGGGGAGCTGTTTTTT
v_call: TRBV5-4; d_call: .; j_call: TRBJ2-7; clone_size: .; cdr3_aa: CASSLGGASPIEQYF; cdr3_nt: TGTGCCAGCAGCTTGGGGGGCGCTTCCCCCATCGAGCAGTACTTC
v_call: TRBV6-4; d_call: .; j_call: TRBJ1-6; clone_size: .; cdr3_aa: CASSGGSTGSPLHF; cdr3_nt: TGTGCCAGCAGTGGAGGCAGTACAGGTTCACCCCTCCACTTT
v_call: TRBV9; d_call: .; j_call: TRBJ2-2; clone_size: once; cdr3_aa: CASSLGAGSTGELFF; cdr3_nt: TGTGCCAGCAGCCTAGGGGCAGGTTCCACCGGGGAGCTGTTTTTT
v_call: TRBV7-8; d_call: TRBD1; j_call: TRBJ1-2; clone_size: .; cdr3_aa: CASSSLGAGDKGAYWNYGYTF; cdr3_nt: TGTGCCAGCAGTTCCCTCGGGGCAGGCGACAAGGGGGCCTACTGGAACTATGGCTACACCTTC
v_call: TRBV13; d_call: TRBD1; j_call: TRBJ2-6; clone_size: .; cdr3_aa: CASSIQGAAGANVLTF; cdr3_nt: TGTGCCAGCAGCATACAGGGGGCGGCTGGGGCCAACGTCCTGACTTTC
v_call: TRBV27; d_call: TRBD2; j_call: TRBJ2-2; clone_size: .; cdr3_aa: CASSPLAGGLGGELFF; cdr3_nt: TGTGCCAGCAGTCCCTTAGCGGGGGGCCTGGGCGGGGAGCTGTTTTTT
v_call: TRBV13; d_call: TRBD1; j_call: TRBJ1-2; clone_size: .; cdr3_aa: CASTVLDRVRDGYTF; cdr3_nt: TGTGCCAGCACCGTATTGGACAGGGTGAGGGATGGCTACACCTTC
v_call: TRBV27; d_call: TRBD1; j_call: TRBJ2-1; clone_size: .; cdr3_aa: CASSLVQGEYNEQFF; cdr3_nt: TGTGCCAGCAGTTTAGTACAGGGGGAGTACAATGAGCAGTTCTTC
v_call: TRBV23-1; d_call: .; j_call: TRBJ2-7; clone_size: many; cdr3_aa: CASSQYILVRGAGSSYEQYF; cdr3_nt: TGCGCCAGCAGTCAATATATTCTGGTTCGGGGGGCAGGGAGCTCCTACGAGCAGTACTTC